This T cell receptor beta chain was identified during a study of blood T cell repertoires in COVID-19. Whole-study context: Some COVID-19 samples were acute and others convalescent; all came from the United States, Italy and Spain. PBMCs, B-cell-depleted T cells, or T cells were the source of the cDNA or gDNA that made up the material.

The authors' processing: Reference gene primer amplification in the assay estimated nucleated cell counts. Clones were sequenced by immunoSEQ multiplex PCR, and TCRdb holds only the in-frame ones, with some missing. D and trimming come from the DNA, and the V and J calls and clone size come from that table. The table shows 100,000 or so clones, with 84% occurring only once. Germline CDR1 SNHLY, CDR2 FYNNEI. The CDR3 runs 15 residues. The V segment lost 4 bases and the J segment 5 bases; nucleotides outside the gene matches: 6. The specimen sequenced was peripheral blood. The receptor was isolated from a man aged 35 to 55 with active or convalescent COVID-19. The rearrangement links TRBV2 to TRBJ2-1, with 9 bases aligning to TRBD1. CDR3 in DNA: TGTGCCAGCAGTGGCGGACAGGGGTTCCACAATGAGCAGTTCTTC. It codes for CASSGGQGFHNEQFF.